This TCR beta chain was retrieved from a study of cytotoxic CD8 clonotypes in ibrutinib-treated CLL. A note on this clone: The antigen is not known.

TCRdb's copy holds only in-frame clones and misses some; the assay was immunoSEQ multiplex PCR. The repertoire holds fewer than 400,000 clones, with roughly 71% as singletons. The CDR3 extends over 15 amino acids. CDR1 and CDR2 (germline): MNHEY, SVGAGI. Study conclusions and caveats: Age-matched healthy donor levels were exceeded by baseline clonality, which tracked circulating CD8+ T-cell counts. Public clonotypes were rare and shrank or held steady on treatment.

The TCR originated in a human donor with chronic lymphocytic leukemia. The input for sequencing was PBMCs, taken after 36 months of ibrutinib treatment. The J gene is TRBJ2-5, the V gene TRBV6-5, with 8 bases identical to TRBD1. The J call may be faulty, since TRBJ2-7 better matches the DNA end. Here the CDR3 DNA reads TGTGCCAGCAGTGCGGCGACAGGGGCGTCTTACGAGCAGTACTTC. This gives the protein CASSAATGASYEQYF.